The 24 T cell receptor beta chains given below trace back to one sample, sequenced in a study of neurological immune-mediated disorders. TCRdb itself ran the 5' RACE reads through MiXCR, one entry per CDR3 protein. The table has under 70,000 distinct CDR3 sequences, 5.2% seen once. Material for sequencing was PBMCs. These receptors all come from a woman aged 25 to 39 with multiple sclerosis.

This clonotype occurred many times. This sequence joins TRBV5-1 and TRBJ1-4; no definite D call. Germline CDR1 reads SGHRS; CDR2 reads YFSETQ. Trimming took 3 bases from V and 6 from J, leaving 12 bases between them. The CDR3 totals 14 residues. The CDR3, as DNA: TGCGCCAGCAGCTCGGCGGCTTTTGATGAAAAACTGTTTTTT. Amino acids: CASSSAAFDEKLFF.

V gene TRBV20-1 combines with J gene TRBJ1-1; 7 bases are shared with TRBD1. V lost 3 bases to trimming and J lost 8 bases; unmatched junction nucleotides: 6. The length of the CDR3 is 12 residues. CDR1 DFQATT and CDR2 SNEGSKA come from the germline V gene (reference sequence). The CDR3 loop is CSARVNRGEAFF. The CDR3 region has the DNA TGCAGTGCTAGGGTGAACAGGGGCGAAGCTTTCTTT.

The sample holds a few counts of this clonotype. A much larger clone differs from this one at a single base, so this may be a read error. The chain recombines TRBV5-1 with TRBJ2-5, with D possibly TRBD1 on 5 matching bases. This CDR3 comprises 14 residues. The germline V and J ends were trimmed by 5 bases and 3 bases, with 14 bases remaining between them. CDR1 is SGHRS and CDR2 is YFSETQ in the germline V gene. The DNA of the CDR3 is TGCGCCAGCAGTAGGGGAAAGGGCGAAGAGACCCAGTACTTC. Its translation: CASSRGKGEETQYF. The complete variable domain, with remaining parts taken from reference TRBV5-1 and TRBJ2-5, reads KAGVTQTPRYLIKTRGQQVTLSCSPISGHRSVSWYQQTPGQGLQFLFEYFSETQRNKGNFPGRFSGRQFSNSRSEMNVSTLELGDSALYLCASSRGKGEETQYFGPGTRLLVL.

This clonotype was counted ten times or more. The chain recombines TRBV10-3 with TRBJ1-3; D might be TRBD1 (5 bases). The CDR3 runs 15 residues. The V end lost 3 bases, the J end lost 4 bases, and 13 bases lay between the germline ends. Germline CDR1 reads ENHRY; CDR2 reads SYGVKD. DNA of the CDR3: TGTGCCATCAGTGACCCGGGACTCAGAGGAAACACCATATATTTT. This translates into CAISDPGLRGNTIYF.

At least ten counts were recorded for this clonotype. The chain recombines TRBV5-1 with TRBJ2-5, with D perhaps TRBD1 or TRBD2 (5 bases each). There are 13 residues in the CDR3. The V gene lost 3 bases and the J gene lost 8 bases, with 14 bases spanning the gap. CDR1 and CDR2 (germline): SGHRS, YFSETQ. CDR3 sequence reads: CASSWGPQNTQYF. The DNA for the CDR3 is TGCGCCAGCAGCTGGGGACCCCAAAATACCCAGTACTTC.

This clonotype was detected ten times or more. The V call is TRBV3-1, the J call TRBJ1-2; TRBD1 might be the D (5 bases). This CDR3 spans 16 amino acids. Looked up from germline, CDR1 is LGHDT and CDR2 is YNNKEL (reference sequence). V lost 4 bases and J 6 bases, leaving 21 bases between the germline ends. The CDR3 region has the DNA TGTGCCAGCAGCCCGACCTCTTTGGGAGGGGCGGATGGCTACACCTTC. Translating gives CASSPTSLGGADGYTF.

This clonotype was counted only a few times. V is TRBV29-1 and J is TRBJ2-2; D is unresolved. V lost 4 bases to trimming and J lost 2 bases, with 8 bases between them. The CDR3 totals 13 residues. The V gene's germline CDR1 is SQVTM and CDR2 ANQGSEA. DNA for the CDR3: TGCAGCGTTGCGAACGCAAACACCGGGGAGCTGTTTTTT. It yields the protein CSVANANTGELFF.

This clonotype was seen ten or more times. The chain uses TRBV10-3 and TRBJ2-7, with TRBD2 as a possible D gene (6 bases). Between the trimmed V and J ends, which lost 2 bases and 3 bases, there was a span of 20 bases. Germline CDR1 and CDR2: ENHRY and SYGVKD. The CDR3 covers 17 residues. As DNA, the CDR3 is TGTGCCATCAGTGAGCGGGTCAGGGCTGGGACTTTCTACGAGCAGTACTTC. Its protein product is CAISERVRAGTFYEQYF.

Comment on this clonotype: With a much larger clone just one base away, this may be a read error. The V and J genes are TRBV27 and TRBJ1-2, with a weak D call TRBD1 (5 bases). The CDR3 has 13 residues. Looked up from germline, CDR1 is MNHEY and CDR2 is SMNVEV (reference sequence). V lost 2 bases to trimming and J lost 5 bases, with 9 bases between them. DNA of the CDR3: TGTGCCAGCAGTTTACATGGACAATATGGCTACACCTTC. It translates to CASSLHGQYGYTF.

This clonotype showed up just a few times. The genes are TRBV5-1 and TRBJ2-3; D tentatively fits TRBD1 or TRBD2 (5 bases each). This CDR3 region has 15 residues. Trimming stripped 4 bases from V and 4 bases from J, with 16 bases between. Germline CDR1 SGHRS, CDR2 YFSETQ. As DNA, the CDR3 is TGCGCCAGCAGCCCGATGGGGGAGCGATCAGATACGCAGTATTTT. Translation gives CASSPMGERSDTQYF.

This clonotype was recorded a few times. This sequence joins TRBV7-6 and TRBJ2-1, with a weak D call TRBD2 (6 bases). V lost 5 bases and J lost 4, with 15 bases in between. The CDR3 has 15 amino acids. Germline V lookup: CDR1 SGHVS, CDR2 FNYEAQ. The CDR3 loop is CASSLPPGTYNEQFF. CDR3 bases: TGTGCCAGCAGCCTTCCCCCCGGGACTTACAATGAGCAGTTCTTC.

This clonotype occurred many times. The chain has TRBV20-1 and TRBJ2-7; a weak D match, TRBD1 (7 bases). The CDR3 totals 12 residues. The V gene's germline CDR1 is DFQATT and CDR2 SNEGSKA (reference sequence). V shed 6 bases and J shed 4 bases, with 13 bases lying between them. The CDR3 reads CSARDSLYEQYF. CDR3 sequence (DNA): TGCAGTGCGCGGGACAGCTTATACGAGCAGTACTTC.

This clonotype was found a few times. A much bigger clone sits one base away, suggesting this may be a read error. The rearrangement uses TRBV10-3 and TRBJ1-1; D remains unclear. The V and J ends lost 2 bases and 1 base respectively, with 14 bases between them. There are 16 residues in the CDR3. The germline CDR1 and CDR2 sequences are ENHRY and SYGVKD. The CDR3 region is CAISEGDADTNTEAFF. The CDR3 DNA is TGTGCCATCAGTGAGGGAGACGCAGATACGAACACTGAAGCTTTCTTT.

This clonotype was observed at least ten times. The V call is TRBV12-3 or TRBV12-4, the J call TRBJ2-5; D may match TRBD1 or TRBD2 (5 bases each). V dropped 6 bases and J dropped 4 bases, with 12 bases sitting between them. This CDR3 has 13 amino acids. The CDR3 bases are TGTGCCAGCAGCACACATGGGGGAGAGACCCAGTACTTC. As protein: CASSTHGGETQYF.

This clonotype was observed many times. This chain uses TRBV10-3 with TRBJ2-2; D tentatively reads TRBD1 or TRBD2 (5 bases each). The germline V and J ends were trimmed by 8 bases and 6 bases, with 16 bases remaining between them. This CDR3 has 14 residues. Per germline, CDR1 ENHRY and CDR2 SYGVKD. CDR3 in DNA: TGTGCCATCCTCCGGGACGATGTACCCGGGGAGCTGTTTTTT. Its protein product is CAILRDDVPGELFF.

This clonotype was counted at least ten times. The rearrangement uses TRBV5-1 and TRBJ2-7, with 7 nucleotides matching TRBD1. The CDR3 is 14 residues long. Germline V gives CDR1 SGHRS, CDR2 YFSETQ. After removal of 4 bases from V and 5 bases from J, the junction contained 9 bases not matched to a gene. The CDR3 DNA sequence: TGCGCCAGCAGCCTTCGGGACAGTGGAAACGAGCAGTACTTC. It codes for CASSLRDSGNEQYF.

To note about this clonotype: A much larger clone lies one base from this, so it may be a read error. The rearrangement links TRBV20-1 to TRBJ1-5; 7 bases agree with TRBD1. Germline CDR1 reads DFQATT; CDR2 reads SNEGSKA (reference sequence). This CDR3 spans 13 amino acids. CDR3 residues: CSTTRGTGQPQHF. For the CDR3, the DNA is TGCAGCACTACCAGGGGGACCGGTCAGCCCCAGCATTTT.

This clonotype showed up just a few times. This sequence joins TRBV5-5 and TRBJ2-7; D perhaps matches TRBD1 (6 bases). V lost 0 bases and J lost 4, with 29 bases in between. The CDR3 is made up of 20 amino acids. The germline V gene has CDR1 SGHKS and CDR2 YYEKEE (reference sequence). The CDR3 spells CASSLGKTGRGGVPRYEQYF. CDR3 sequence (DNA): TGTGCCAGCAGCTTGGGGAAGACAGGTCGCGGTGGGGTCCCAAGGTACGAGCAGTACTTC.

This clonotype was seen repeatedly, ten times or more. The chain is built from TRBV4-1 and TRBJ1-4, with TRBD1 matching over 7 bases. Germline CDR1 MGHRA, CDR2 YSYEKL. The CDR3 length is 16 residues. The V and J ends lost 1 base and 4 bases, in that order; junction bases with no gene match: 6. The CDR3 DNA is TGCGCCAGCAGCCAAGGTCCGGCAGGGGGTAATGAAAAACTGTTTTTT. It yields the protein CASSQGPAGGNEKLFF.

This clonotype occurred many times. The V and J genes are TRBV24-1 and TRBJ1-5; D is perhaps TRBD1 (5 bases). Deletions cut 3 bases from V and 9 bases from J, with 5 bases between. The CDR3 runs to 11 residues. From germline, CDR1 is KGHDR and CDR2 SFDVKD. The CDR3 nucleotides are TGTGCCACCAGTGATGGGGGGCCCCAGCATTTT. Its translation: CATSDGGPQHF.

This clonotype was counted ten times or more. The chain carries TRBV7-2 and TRBJ1-2; TRBD1 aligns across 8 bases. V was clipped by 5 bases and J by 7 bases; unmatched bases: 6. The V gene's germline CDR1 is SGHTA and CDR2 FQGNSA. CDR3 length equals 13 residues. CDR3 sequence reads: CASSPGQGSGYTF. The CDR3 DNA reads TGTGCCAGCAGCCCCGGACAGGGATCTGGCTACACCTTC.

This clonotype occurred many times. The chain is built from TRBV29-1 and TRBJ1-2; tentative D call: TRBD1 (6 bases). The CDR3 consists of 14 residues. V was cut by 6 bases and J by 3 bases, with 17 bases left in between. Germline V gene sequence: CDR1 SQVTM, CDR2 ANQGSEA. CDR3 nucleotide sequence: TGCAGCGTAGGACCAGGGGTAATGGACTATGGCTACACCTTC. Amino acids: CSVGPGVMDYGYTF.

This clonotype was seen ten or more times. V and J are TRBV11-3 and TRBJ2-1; D might be TRBD1 (5 bases). The germline CDR1 and CDR2 sequences are SGHNT and YENEEA. This CDR3 has 16 amino acids. The V end lost 1 base, the J end lost 4 bases, and 14 bases lay between the germline ends. The chain's CDR3 is CASSLGGRAGYNEQFF. In nucleotides, the CDR3 is TGTGCCAGCAGCTTAGGGGGTAGGGCAGGGTACAATGAGCAGTTCTTC.

This clonotype occurred many times. The genes are TRBV3-1 and TRBJ2-1; D remains unclear. With 4 bases removed from V and 0 bases from J, the gap between germline ends came to 10 bases. Germline CDR1 LGHDT, CDR2 YNNKEL (reference sequence). The CDR3 extends over 15 amino acids. The CDR3 DNA is TGTGCCAGCAGCCCCTATAGGAGCTCCTACAATGAGCAGTTCTTC. This encodes CASSPYRSSYNEQFF.